This TCR beta chain came from a study of sequential checkpoint blockade in melanoma. About the research overall: Randomization was 1:1 between first-line nivolumab→ipilimumab and ipilimumab→nivolumab.

The treatment here: randomized to nivolumab then ipilimumab (arm A) or the reverse (arm B). No patient had prior DNA-damaging chemotherapy. Sorted cells were live CD3+CD8+, lacking CD19 and CD56, from PBMCs. J gave up 5 bases and V 2 bases, and 18 bases lay outside the gene matches. The CDR3 has 19 amino acids. The germline CDR1 and CDR2 sequences are SGHVS and FQNEAQ. Repertoires were generated with immunoSEQ multiplex PCR, while TCRdb's copy carries only in-frame clones and drops some. The sample has around 10,000 clones, around 73% seen once; the top ten hold 36%. This TCR was recovered from a human donor with melanoma. The specimen comprised CD8+ T cells sorted from blood (inferred from file names), sampled from a patient given nivolumab and ipilimumab in sequence. The chain is built from TRBV7-8 and TRBJ2-4; 7 bases fit TRBD1. This chain's CDR3 is CASSLRRDGQEPLENIQYF. The CDR3, as DNA: TGTGCCAGCAGCTTACGACGGGACGGACAGGAACCTTTAGAAAACATTCAGTACTTC.